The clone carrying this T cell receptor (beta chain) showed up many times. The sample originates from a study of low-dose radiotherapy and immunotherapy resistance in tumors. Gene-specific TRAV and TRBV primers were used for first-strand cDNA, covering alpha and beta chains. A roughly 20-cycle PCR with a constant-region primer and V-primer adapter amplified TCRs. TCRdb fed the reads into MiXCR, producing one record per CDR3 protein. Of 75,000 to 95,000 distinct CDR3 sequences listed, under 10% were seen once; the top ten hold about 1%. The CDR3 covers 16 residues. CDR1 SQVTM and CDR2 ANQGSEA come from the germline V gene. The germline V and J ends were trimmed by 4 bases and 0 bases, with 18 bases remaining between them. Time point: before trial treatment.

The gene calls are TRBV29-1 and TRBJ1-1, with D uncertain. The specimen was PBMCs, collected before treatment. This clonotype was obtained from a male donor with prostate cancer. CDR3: CSVAREPGFMNTEAFF. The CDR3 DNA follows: TGCAGCGTTGCGCGGGAGCCGGGCTTCATGAACACTGAAGCTTTCTTT.